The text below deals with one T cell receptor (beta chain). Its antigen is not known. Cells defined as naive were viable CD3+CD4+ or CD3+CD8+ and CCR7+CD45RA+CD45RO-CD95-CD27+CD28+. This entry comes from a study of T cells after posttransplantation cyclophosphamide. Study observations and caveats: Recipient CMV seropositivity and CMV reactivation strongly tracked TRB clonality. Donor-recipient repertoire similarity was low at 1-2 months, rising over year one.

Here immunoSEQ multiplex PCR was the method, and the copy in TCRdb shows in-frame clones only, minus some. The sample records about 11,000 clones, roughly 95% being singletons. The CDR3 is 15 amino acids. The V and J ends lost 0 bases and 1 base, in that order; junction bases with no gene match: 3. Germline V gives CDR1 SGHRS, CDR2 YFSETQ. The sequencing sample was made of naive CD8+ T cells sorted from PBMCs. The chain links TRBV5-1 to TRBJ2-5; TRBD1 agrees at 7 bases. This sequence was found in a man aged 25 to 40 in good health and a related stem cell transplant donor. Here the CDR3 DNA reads TGCGCCAGCAGCTTGGCTGACAGGGTCCAAGAGACCCAGTACTTC. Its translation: CASSLADRVQETQYF. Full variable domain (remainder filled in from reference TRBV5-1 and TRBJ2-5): KAGVTQTPRYLIKTRGQQVTLSCSPISGHRSVSWYQQTPGQGLQFLFEYFSETQRNKGNFPGRFSGRQFSNSRSEMNVSTLELGDSALYLCASSLADRVQETQYFGPGTRLLVL.